This T cell receptor (beta chain) is from a study of cytomegalovirus exposure and HLA in healthy donors. In germline, CDR1 is LGHNA, CDR2 YSLEER. Germline trimming cut 0 bases from V and 6 bases from J; bases unmatched to any gene: 1. CDR3 length: 14 residues. Profiled with immunoSEQ multiplex PCR; TCRdb holds only in-frame clones, not every one. The table has a few hundred thousand clones, around 91% seen once. Sequencing used PBMCs. The sequence was obtained from a woman in her 30s in good health and CMV-seronegative. This chain connects TRBV4-3 to TRBJ2-1; 8 bases map to TRBD2. This chain's CDR3 is CASSQEGTSNEQFF. The CDR3 nucleotides read TGCGCCAGCAGCCAAGAAGGGACTAGCAATGAGCAGTTCTTC.